The entry below gives a single T cell receptor beta chain sequence along with its context. Its antigen is currently unknown. The multiple sclerosis control group consisted of treatment-naive patients whose relapsing-remitting disease, which was either stable or active, fulfilled revised McDonald criteria. Negative isolation was used for CD8+ and CD4+ T cells and FACS enrichment for TEMRA cells. This sample is drawn from a study of CD8 T cells in Susac syndrome. Broader study findings: The relatively small number of individuals in the TCR sequencing and HLA analysis was acknowledged by the study.

Random hexamers were used to reverse transcribe an amount of roughly 0.5 to 1 ug RNA. TCRdb reprocessed the immunoSEQ multiplex PCR reads via MiXCR and lists one record per CDR3 protein. The table has hundreds of thousands of distinct CDR3 sequences, 95% seen once. Looked up from germline, CDR1 is SNHLY and CDR2 is FYNNEI. J lost 6 bases, V lost 7 bases, and 8 bases had no gene match. This CDR3 comprises 14 residues. V gene TRBV2 combines with J gene TRBJ2-7, with TRBD1 matching over 11 bases. The sequence was obtained from a human donor with multiple sclerosis. The sample consisted of CD4+ T cells from PBMCs. The CDR3 DNA reads TGTGCCAGCATAAGGACAGGGGGCGCGGGCGAGCAGTACTTC. It yields the protein CASIRTGGAGEQYF.